A single sample is the source of the 8 T cell receptor beta chains below, sequenced in a study of shared clonotypes between healthy human individuals. Assay: immunoSEQ multiplex PCR; the TCRdb copy retains only in-frame clones and omits some. The sample contains about 2.3 million clones, roughly 93% of which appear only once. The material sequenced was naive CD4+ T cells from PBMCs. Subset indicated: CD45RA+ positively selected. The receptors were gathered from a young man in good health. Some clones in this sample may be carry-over from other donors' samples.

This clone occurred once. This rearrangement joins TRBV6-5 to TRBJ2-1, with 8 nucleotides matching TRBD2. After removal of 4 bases from V and 3 bases from J, the junction contained 5 bases not matched to a gene. Germline V gene sequence: CDR1 MNHEY, CDR2 SVGAGI. This CDR3 has 15 residues. Here the CDR3 DNA reads TGTGCCAGCAGTTCCTTCGGGACTAGCTACAATGAGCAGTTCTTC. This gives the protein CASSSFGTSYNEQFF.

J is TRBJ2-3 and V is TRBV12-5; 8 bases match TRBD2. The CDR3 is 16 amino acids. Germline V gene data show CDR1 as LGHNT and CDR2 as FRNRAP. V lost 6 bases and J lost 3; bases outside the gene matches: 11. The CDR3: CASGPPGGRITDTQYF. In nucleotides, the CDR3 is TGTGCTAGTGGCCCTCCGGGCGGGAGGATTACAGATACGCAGTATTTT.

The gene calls are TRBV6-1 and TRBJ1-2; TRBD1 matches 9 bases. The germline gives CDR1 MNHNS, CDR2 SASEGT. This CDR3 comprises 14 residues. The J segment lost 5 bases and the V segment lost 6 bases, leaving 7 bases of the junction unmatched. As DNA, the CDR3 is TGTGCCAGCAGATTATCCGGGACAGGGTATGGCTACACCTTC. It is translated as CASRLSGTGYGYTF.

V gene TRBV5-1 combines with J gene TRBJ2-7, with D possibly matching TRBD2 (6 bases). Germline V CDR1 and CDR2: SGHRS, YFSETQ. V was trimmed by 5 bases and J by 0 bases, leaving 12 bases between them. The CDR3 is 14 amino acids. As DNA, the CDR3 is TGCGCCAGCAGTCCGGGAGTCCCCTCCTACGAGCAGTACTTC. Amino acids: CASSPGVPSYEQYF.

The gene calls are TRBV30 and TRBJ2-3, with 9 bases identical to TRBD2. V gave up 2 bases and J gave up 9 bases; unmatched junction bases: 9. CDR1 GTSNPN and CDR2 SVGIG come from the germline V gene (reference sequence). This CDR3 has 14 amino acids. CDR3 nucleotides: TGTGCCTGGAGTCCAAGCGGGGGGACGGGAACGCAGTATTTT. Translated, it gives CAWSPSGGTGTQYF.

On this clone: The same CDR3 also results from other DNA sequences found in this sample. Written as DNA, the CDR3 is TGTGCCAGCAGCTATAACTACGAGCAGTACTTC. This translates into CASSYNYEQYF. The chain joins TRBV2 to TRBJ2-7; D remains unclear. Trimming removed 6 bases from V and 3 bases from J, with 6 bases in between. Germline assignment: CDR1 SNHLY and CDR2 FYNNEI. This CDR3 contains 11 residues.

The V call is TRBV5-1, the J call TRBJ1-1, with D hard to call. Germline V CDR1 and CDR2: SGHRS, YFSETQ. CDR3 size: 13 residues. Trimming stripped 3 bases from V and 5 bases from J, with 11 bases between. Here the CDR3 DNA reads TGCGCCAGCAGCTGGCGGCGGGGAACTGAAGCTTTCTTT. Its translation is CASSWRRGTEAFF.

The chain employs TRBV4-1 and TRBJ1-1; no reliable D call. V was cut by 1 base and J by 0 bases, with 9 bases left in between. This CDR3 is built from 15 residues. Per the germline V gene, CDR1 is MGHRA and CDR2 is YSYEKL. The CDR3 spells CASSQAGSMNTEAFF. In DNA, the CDR3 is TGCGCCAGCAGCCAAGCCGGTTCCATGAACACTGAAGCTTTCTTT.